The 8 T cell receptor beta chains in this list originate from one sample, sequenced in a study of shared clonotypes between healthy human individuals. The method was immunoSEQ multiplex PCR; TCRdb's version includes in-frame clones alone and lacks a portion of them. Seen here are roughly 500,000 clones, around 75% observed once, and the top ten hold roughly 13%. The specimen was PBMCs. These receptors were taken from a woman aged 40-49 years in good health. Some clones in this sample may be carry-over from other donors' samples.

The gene calls are TRBV7-8 and TRBJ2-7, with 8 positions matching TRBD2. Germline-derived CDR1 and CDR2 are SGHVS and FQNEAQ. Germline trimming cut 4 bases from V and 1 base from J; bases unmatched to any gene: 15. The CDR3 totals 18 residues. CDR3 DNA sequence: TGTGCCAGCAGCTGGGCGGTGGGGGCGGGAGGTAGGTCCTACGAGCAGTACTTC. Translated: CASSWAVGAGGRSYEQYF.

CDR3 coding DNA: TGTGCCAGCAGGGTAGCGGGAGGCACAGATACGCAGTATTTT. Translated: CASRVAGGTDTQYF. The gene calls are TRBV6-5 and TRBJ2-3; TRBD2 matches at 9 bases. Trimming cost V 6 bases and J 1 base; bases outside gene matches: 2. This CDR3 region has 14 residues. Germline assignment: CDR1 MNHEY and CDR2 SVGAGI.

The gene calls are TRBV29-1 and TRBJ2-7; D possibly uses TRBD1 or TRBD2 (5 bases each). Germline assignment: CDR1 SQVTM and CDR2 ANQGSEA. V lost 7 bases to trimming and J lost 2 bases, with 12 bases between them. This CDR3 has 12 residues. The CDR3 protein is CSAGTRAYEQYF. CDR3 DNA sequence: TGCAGCGCCGGGACCAGGGCCTACGAGCAGTACTTC.

This chain uses TRBV7-3 with TRBJ2-3; TRBD2 aligns across 10 bases. The V segment lost 5 bases and the J segment 4 bases; nucleotides outside the gene matches: 6. This CDR3 region has 15 residues. Per the germline V gene, CDR1 is SGHTA and CDR2 is FQGTGA. DNA of the CDR3: TGTGCCAGCAGCCTCAGCGGGAGGGGTTCAGATACGCAGTATTTT. The encoded protein is CASSLSGRGSDTQYF.

The chain couples TRBV5-4 to TRBJ2-1; D assignment may be TRBD1 or TRBD2 (5 bases each). Germline V gene lookup returns CDR1 SGHNT and CDR2 YYREEE (reference sequence). Trimming shortened V by 3 bases and J by 15 bases, and 16 bases separated the two germline ends. CDR3 length equals 12 residues. The CDR3 protein is CASSWDGLNPFF. The CDR3 coding sequence is TGTGCCAGCAGCTGGGACGGCCTCAATCCGTTCTTC.

Here the CDR3 reads CASRPSASTDTQYF. The CDR3 coding sequence is TGTGCCAGCAGGCCCTCGGCTAGCACAGATACGCAGTATTTT. The V gene is TRBV2, the J gene TRBJ2-3, with D uncertain. Germline loops: CDR1 SNHLY, CDR2 FYNNEI. The CDR3 consists of 14 residues. The ends were cut back, 6 bases at V and 0 bases at J, with 10 bases in the middle.

This rearrangement joins TRBV18 to TRBJ2-6, with D unresolved. CDR3 length: 16 amino acids. Germline CDR1 reads KGHSH; CDR2 reads LQKENI. The ends were cut back, 2 bases at V and 0 bases at J, with 8 bases in the middle. The CDR3 region has the DNA TGTGCCAGCTCACCAACAGAAGTCTCTGGGGCCAACGTCCTGACTTTC. Amino acids: CASSPTEVSGANVLTF.

Many counts were recorded for this clone. CDR3 bases: TGTGCCAGCACCACCCGCCCGGGACAGAGCACAGATACGCAGTATTTT. This sequence encodes CASTTRPGQSTDTQYF. V and J are TRBV28 and TRBJ2-3; 7 nucleotides line up with TRBD1. Germline loops: CDR1 MDHEN, CDR2 SYDVKM. V lost 7 bases and J lost 0; bases outside the gene matches: 10. The CDR3 covers 16 residues.